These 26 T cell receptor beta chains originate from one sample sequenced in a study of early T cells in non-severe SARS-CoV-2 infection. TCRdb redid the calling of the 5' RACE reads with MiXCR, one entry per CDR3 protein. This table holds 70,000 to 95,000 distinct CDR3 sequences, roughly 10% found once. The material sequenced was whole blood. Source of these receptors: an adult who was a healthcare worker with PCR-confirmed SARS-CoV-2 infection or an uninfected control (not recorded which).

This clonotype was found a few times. This CDR3 is CASRLKTGASYEQYF. DNA for the CDR3: TGTGCCAGCAGACTTAAGACAGGGGCGTCCTACGAGCAGTACTTC. This chain links TRBV27 with TRBJ2-7, with 8 bases aligning to TRBD1. With 6 bases clipped from V and 1 base from J, the junction kept 8 bases outside the gene matches. Looked up from germline, CDR1 is MNHEY and CDR2 is SMNVEV (reference sequence). CDR3 length: 15 residues.

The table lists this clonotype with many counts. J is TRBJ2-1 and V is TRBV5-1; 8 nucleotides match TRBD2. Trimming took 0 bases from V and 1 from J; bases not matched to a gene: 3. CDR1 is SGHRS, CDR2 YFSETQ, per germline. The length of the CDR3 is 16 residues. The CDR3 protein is CASSLAAGGSYNEQFF. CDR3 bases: TGCGCCAGCAGCTTGGCCGCGGGGGGTTCCTACAATGAGCAGTTCTTC.

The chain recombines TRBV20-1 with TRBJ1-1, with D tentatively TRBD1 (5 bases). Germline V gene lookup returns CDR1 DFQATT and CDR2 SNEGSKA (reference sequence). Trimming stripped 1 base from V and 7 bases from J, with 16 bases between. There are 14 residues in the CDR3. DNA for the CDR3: TGCAGTGCTAGAGTATCCAGGGTCAGAGTTGAAGCTTTCTTT. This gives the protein CSARVSRVRVEAFF.

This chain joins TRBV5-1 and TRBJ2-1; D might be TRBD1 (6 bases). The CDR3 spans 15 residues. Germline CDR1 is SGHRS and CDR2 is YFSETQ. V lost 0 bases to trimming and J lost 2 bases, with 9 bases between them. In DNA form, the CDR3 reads TGCGCCAGCAGCTTGGGGAACAGGGCCTACAATGAGCAGTTCTTC. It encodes CASSLGNRAYNEQFF.

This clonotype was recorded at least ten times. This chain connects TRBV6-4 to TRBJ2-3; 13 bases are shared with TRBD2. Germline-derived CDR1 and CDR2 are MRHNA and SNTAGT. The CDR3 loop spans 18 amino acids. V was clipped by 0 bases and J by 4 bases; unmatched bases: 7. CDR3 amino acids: CASSDSTSGGPGSDTQYF. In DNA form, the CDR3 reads TGTGCCAGCAGTGACTCGACTAGCGGGGGGCCGGGGTCAGATACGCAGTATTTT.

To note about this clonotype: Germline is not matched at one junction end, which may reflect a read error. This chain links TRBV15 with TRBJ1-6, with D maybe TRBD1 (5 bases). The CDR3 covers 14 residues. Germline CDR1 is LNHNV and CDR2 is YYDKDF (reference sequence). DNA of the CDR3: TGTGCCACCAGCTTTCCACAGGATAATTCGCCCCTCCACTTT. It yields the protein CATSFPQDNSPLHF.

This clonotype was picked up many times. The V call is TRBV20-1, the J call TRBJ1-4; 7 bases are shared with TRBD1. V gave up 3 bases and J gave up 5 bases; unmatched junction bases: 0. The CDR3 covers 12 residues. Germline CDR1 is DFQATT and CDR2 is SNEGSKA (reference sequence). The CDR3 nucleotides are TGCAGTGCTAGCAGGGGGAATGAAAAACTGTTTTTT. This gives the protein CSASRGNEKLFF.

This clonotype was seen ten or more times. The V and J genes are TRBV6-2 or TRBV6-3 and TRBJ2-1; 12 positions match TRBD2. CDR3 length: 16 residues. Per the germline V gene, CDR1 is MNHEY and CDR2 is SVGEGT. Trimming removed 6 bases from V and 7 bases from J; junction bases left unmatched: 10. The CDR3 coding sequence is TGTGCCAGCAGAGATAGACTAGCGGGGGAGACAAATGAGCAGTTCTTC. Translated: CASRDRLAGETNEQFF.

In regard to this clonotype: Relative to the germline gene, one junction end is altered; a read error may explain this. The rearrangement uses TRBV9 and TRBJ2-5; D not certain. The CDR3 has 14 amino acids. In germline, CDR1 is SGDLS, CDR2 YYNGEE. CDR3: CASNVDPGQETQYF. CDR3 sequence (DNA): TGTGCCAGCAACGTAGATCCAGGTCAAGAGACCCAGTACTTC.

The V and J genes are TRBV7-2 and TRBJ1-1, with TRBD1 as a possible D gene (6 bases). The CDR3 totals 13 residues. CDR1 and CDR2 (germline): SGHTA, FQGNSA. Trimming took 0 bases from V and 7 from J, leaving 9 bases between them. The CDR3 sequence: CASSLARTVEAFF. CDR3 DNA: TGTGCCAGCAGCTTAGCGAGGACAGTTGAAGCTTTCTTT.

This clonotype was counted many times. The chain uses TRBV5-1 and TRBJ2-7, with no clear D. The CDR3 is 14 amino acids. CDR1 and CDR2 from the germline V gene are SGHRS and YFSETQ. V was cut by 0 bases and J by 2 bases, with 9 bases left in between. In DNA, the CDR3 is TGCGCCAGCAGCTTGGCCACTACTGCCTACGAGCAGTACTTC. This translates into CASSLATTAYEQYF.

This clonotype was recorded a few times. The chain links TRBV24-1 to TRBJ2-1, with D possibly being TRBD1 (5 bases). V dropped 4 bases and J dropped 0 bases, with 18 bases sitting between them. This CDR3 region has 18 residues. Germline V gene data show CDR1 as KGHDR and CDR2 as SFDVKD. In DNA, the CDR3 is TGTGCCACCAGTGACTCTGGCGTGACAGCGAGCTCCTACAATGAGCAGTTCTTC. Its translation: CATSDSGVTASSYNEQFF.

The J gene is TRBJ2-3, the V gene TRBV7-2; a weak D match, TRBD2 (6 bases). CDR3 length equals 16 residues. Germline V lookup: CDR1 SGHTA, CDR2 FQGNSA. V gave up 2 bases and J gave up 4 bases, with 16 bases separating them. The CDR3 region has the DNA TGTGCCAGCAGCTTAACGGCGGGGCCAGGCCCAGATACGCAGTATTTT. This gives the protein CASSLTAGPGPDTQYF.

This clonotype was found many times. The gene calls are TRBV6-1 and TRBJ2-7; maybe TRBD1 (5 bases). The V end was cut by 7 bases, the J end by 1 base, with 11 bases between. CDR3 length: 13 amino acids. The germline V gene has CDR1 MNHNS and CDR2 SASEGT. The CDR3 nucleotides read TGTGCCAGCACCGCGACAGTTTCCTACGAGCAGTACTTC. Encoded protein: CASTATVSYEQYF.

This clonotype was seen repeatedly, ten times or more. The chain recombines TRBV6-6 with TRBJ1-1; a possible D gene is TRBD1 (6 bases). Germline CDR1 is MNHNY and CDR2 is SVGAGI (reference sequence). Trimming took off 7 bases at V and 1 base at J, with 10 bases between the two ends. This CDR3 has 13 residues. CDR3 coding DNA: TGTGCCAGCACCCGGACAGCGAACACTGAAGCTTTCTTT. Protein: CASTRTANTEAFF.

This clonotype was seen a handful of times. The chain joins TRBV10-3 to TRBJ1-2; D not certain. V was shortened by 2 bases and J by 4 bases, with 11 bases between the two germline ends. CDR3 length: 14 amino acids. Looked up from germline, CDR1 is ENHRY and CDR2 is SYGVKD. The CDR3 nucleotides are TGTGCCATCAGTGAGACGCGGAGCCCCTATGGCTACACCTTC. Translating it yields CAISETRSPYGYTF.

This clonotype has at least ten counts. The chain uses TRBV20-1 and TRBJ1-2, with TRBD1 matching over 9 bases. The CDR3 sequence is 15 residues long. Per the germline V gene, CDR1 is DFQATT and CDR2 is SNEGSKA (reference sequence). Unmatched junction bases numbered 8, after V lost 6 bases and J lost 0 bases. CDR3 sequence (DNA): TGCAGTGCCACGACAGGGGGTTCGGCTAACTATGGCTACACCTTC. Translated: CSATTGGSANYGYTF.

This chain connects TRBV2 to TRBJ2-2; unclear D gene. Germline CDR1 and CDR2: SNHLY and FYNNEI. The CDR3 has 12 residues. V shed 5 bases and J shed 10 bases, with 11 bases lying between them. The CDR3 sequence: CASSTRRLELFF. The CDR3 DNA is TGTGCCAGCAGTACCAGACGGCTGGAGCTGTTTTTT.

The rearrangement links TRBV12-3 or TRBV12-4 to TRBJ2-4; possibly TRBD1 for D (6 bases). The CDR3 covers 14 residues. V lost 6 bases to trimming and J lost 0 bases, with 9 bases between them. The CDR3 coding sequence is TGTGCCAGCAGCCCGGACAGAGCCAAAAACATTCAGTACTTC. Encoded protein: CASSPDRAKNIQYF.

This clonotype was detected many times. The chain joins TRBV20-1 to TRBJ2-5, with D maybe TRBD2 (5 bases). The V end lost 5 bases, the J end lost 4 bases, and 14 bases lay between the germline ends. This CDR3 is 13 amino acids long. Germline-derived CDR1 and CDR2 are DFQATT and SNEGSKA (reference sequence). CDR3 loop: CSASAGVRETQYF. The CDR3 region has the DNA TGCAGTGCTTCGGCCGGGGTTCGAGAGACCCAGTACTTC.

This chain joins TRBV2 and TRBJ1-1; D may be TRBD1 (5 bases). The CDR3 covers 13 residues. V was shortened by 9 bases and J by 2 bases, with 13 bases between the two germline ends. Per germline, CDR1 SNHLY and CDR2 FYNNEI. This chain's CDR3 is CARVGTVNTEAFF. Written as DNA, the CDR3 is TGTGCCAGGGTAGGGACGGTTAACACTGAAGCTTTCTTT. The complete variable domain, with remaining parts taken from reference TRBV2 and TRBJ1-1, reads EPEVTQTPSHQVTQMGQEVILRCVPISNHLYFYWYRQILGQKVEFLVSFYNNEISEKSEIFDDQFSVERPDGSNFTLKIRSTKLEDSAMYFCARVGTVNTEAFFGQGTRLTVV.

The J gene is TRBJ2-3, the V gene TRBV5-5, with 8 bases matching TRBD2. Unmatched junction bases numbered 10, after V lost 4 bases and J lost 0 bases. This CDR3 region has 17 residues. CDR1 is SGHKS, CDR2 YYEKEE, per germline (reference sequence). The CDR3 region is CASSRGLGISSTDTQYF. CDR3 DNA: TGTGCCAGCAGCCGGGGACTAGGGATATCTAGCACAGATACGCAGTATTTT.

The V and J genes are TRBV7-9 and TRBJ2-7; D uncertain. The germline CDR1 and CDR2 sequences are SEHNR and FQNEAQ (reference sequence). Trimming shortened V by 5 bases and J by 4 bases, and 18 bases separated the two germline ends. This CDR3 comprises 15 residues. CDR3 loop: CASSRSAREGYEQYF. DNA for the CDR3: TGTGCCAGCAGCCGCTCGGCTAGGGAAGGATACGAGCAGTACTTC.

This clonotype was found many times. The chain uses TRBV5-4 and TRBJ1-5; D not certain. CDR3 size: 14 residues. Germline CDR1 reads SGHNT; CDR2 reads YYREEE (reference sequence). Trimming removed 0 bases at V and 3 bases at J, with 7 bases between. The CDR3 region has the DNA TGTGCCAGCAGCTTGGACGGTTACAATCAGCCCCAGCATTTT. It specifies CASSLDGYNQPQHF.

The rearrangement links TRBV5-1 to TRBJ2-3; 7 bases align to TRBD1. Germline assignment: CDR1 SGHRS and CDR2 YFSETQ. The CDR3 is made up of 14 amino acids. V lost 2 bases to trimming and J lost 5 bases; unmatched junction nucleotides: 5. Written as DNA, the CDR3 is TGCGCCAGCAGCTTCCTGACAGGGAGAGATACGCAGTATTTT. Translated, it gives CASSFLTGRDTQYF.

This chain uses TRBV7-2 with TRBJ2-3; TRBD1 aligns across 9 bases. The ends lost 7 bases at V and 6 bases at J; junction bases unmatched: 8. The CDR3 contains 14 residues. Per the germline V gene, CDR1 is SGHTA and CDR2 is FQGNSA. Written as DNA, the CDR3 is TGTGCCAGCACCCTAGACAGGGGGAGGGATACGCAGTATTTT. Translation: CASTLDRGRDTQYF.